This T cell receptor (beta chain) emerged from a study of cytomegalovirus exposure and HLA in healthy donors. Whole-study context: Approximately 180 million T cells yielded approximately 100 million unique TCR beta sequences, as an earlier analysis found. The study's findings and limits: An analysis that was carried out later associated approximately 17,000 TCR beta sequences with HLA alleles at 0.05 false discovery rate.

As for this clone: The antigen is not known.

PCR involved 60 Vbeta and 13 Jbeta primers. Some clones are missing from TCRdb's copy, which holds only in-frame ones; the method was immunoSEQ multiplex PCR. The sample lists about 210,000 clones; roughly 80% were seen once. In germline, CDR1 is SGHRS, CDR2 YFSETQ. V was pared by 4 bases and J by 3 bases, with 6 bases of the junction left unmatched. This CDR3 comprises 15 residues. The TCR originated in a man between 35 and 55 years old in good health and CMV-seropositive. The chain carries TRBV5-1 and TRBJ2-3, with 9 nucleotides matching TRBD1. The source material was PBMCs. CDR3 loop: CASSRPDRGTDTQYF. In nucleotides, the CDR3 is TGCGCCAGCAGCCGACCGGACAGGGGAACAGATACGCAGTATTTT.